These 22 T cell receptor beta chains share one sample of origin, sequenced in a study of response to subunit inactivated influenza vaccine. From the RT-PCR reads, TCRdb called clonotypes with MiXCR, one entry per CDR3 protein. The table has some 640,000 distinct CDR3 sequences, over 11% seen once; the top ten hold 6.5% to 8.5%. Material: PBMCs from blood, obtained 14 days before vaccination. The receptor source for this set is a man aged 50-60 years who received an inactivated influenza vaccine.

V and J are TRBV20-1 and TRBJ1-1; TRBD1 agrees at 7 bases. V lost 6 bases, J lost 3 bases, and 10 bases stayed unmatched. The CDR3 loop spans 14 amino acids. Germline-derived CDR1 and CDR2 are DFQATT and SNEGSKA (reference sequence). CDR3 protein: CSAKDRAGYTEAFF. The DNA for the CDR3 is TGCAGTGCGAAAGACAGGGCGGGGTACACTGAAGCTTTCTTT.

Only a few counts were recorded for this clonotype. The chain recombines TRBV7-2 with TRBJ2-3, with D uncertain. CDR3 size: 15 residues. Germline values: CDR1 SGHTA, CDR2 FQGNSA. V was clipped by 0 bases and J by 4 bases, with 11 bases between them. CDR3 amino acids: CASSLASVLADTQYF. The CDR3 nucleotides read TGTGCCAGCAGCTTAGCTTCGGTACTGGCAGATACGCAGTATTTT.

This clonotype was counted only a few times. The V and J genes are TRBV10-2 and TRBJ2-5, with D maybe TRBD2 (5 bases). The ends were cut back, 6 bases at V and 2 bases at J, with 13 bases in the middle. Germline V gene data show CDR1 as WSHSY and CDR2 as SAAADI. This CDR3 spans 14 amino acids. The CDR3 coding sequence is TGCGCCAGCAGGAAGGAGGCAGGTCAAGAGACCCAGTACTTC. Protein sequence: CASRKEAGQETQYF.

This clonotype showed up many times. This CDR3 is CASSQDTSPSSYNEQFF. The CDR3 coding sequence is TGCGCCAGCAGCCAAGATACGTCCCCGAGCTCCTACAATGAGCAGTTCTTC. The V and J genes are TRBV4-3 and TRBJ2-1; D is uncertain. There are 17 residues in the CDR3. From germline, CDR1 is LGHNA and CDR2 YSLEER. With 0 bases removed from V and 0 bases from J, the gap between germline ends came to 12 bases.

This clonotype was recorded many times. V is TRBV4-1 and J is TRBJ2-5; 7 bases are shared with TRBD2. Germline CDR1 and CDR2: MGHRA and YSYEKL. Trimming took 4 bases from V and 2 from J; bases not matched to a gene: 10. The CDR3 loop spans 16 amino acids. The CDR3 here is CASSPADGRSQETQYF. CDR3 DNA sequence: TGCGCCAGCAGCCCCGCAGACGGGAGGAGTCAAGAGACCCAGTACTTC.

This clonotype appeared a single time. The chain employs TRBV7-2 and TRBJ2-3, with 8 bases identical to TRBD2. The length of the CDR3 is 13 residues. The germline gives CDR1 SGHTA, CDR2 FQGNSA. V was pared by 3 bases and J by 8 bases, with 4 bases of the junction left unmatched. The CDR3 DNA reads TGTGCCAGCAGCTTCGAGGGACTAGGTACGCAGTATTTT. Protein sequence: CASSFEGLGTQYF. Full variable domain (rest looked up from reference TRBV7-2 and TRBJ2-3): GAGVSQSPSNKVTEKGKDVELRCDPISGHTALYWYRQSLGQGLEFLIYFQGNSAPDKSGLPSDRFSAERTGGSVSTLTIQRTQQEDSAVYLCASSFEGLGTQYFGPGTRLTVL.

The chain joins TRBV2 to TRBJ1-2; D is unresolved. Germline loops: CDR1 SNHLY, CDR2 FYNNEI. CDR3 size: 14 residues. V was shortened by 7 bases and J by 2 bases, with 14 bases between the two germline ends. The DNA of the CDR3 is TGTGCCAGCAAACTGACGGCGGAGAACTATGGCTACACCTTC. Translated, it gives CASKLTAENYGYTF.

The chain is built from TRBV20-1 and TRBJ2-7; 9 bases are a match to TRBD1. V was pared by 3 bases and J by 4 bases, with 4 bases of the junction left unmatched. The germline gives CDR1 DFQATT, CDR2 SNEGSKA (reference sequence). The CDR3 is 13 amino acids. In DNA, the CDR3 is TGCAGTGCTAGGGCGGACAGGGGTTACGAGCAGTACTTC. It specifies CSARADRGYEQYF.

Only one count was recorded for this clonotype. The J gene is TRBJ2-7, the V gene TRBV7-6; tentative D call: TRBD1 (6 bases). Trimming pared 5 bases from V and 3 bases from J, leaving 11 bases between. This CDR3 is built from 13 residues. Looked up from germline, CDR1 is SGHVS and CDR2 is FNYEAQ. Written as DNA, the CDR3 is TGTGCCAGCAGCCATCCAGGGGTCTACGAGCAGTACTTC. Protein sequence: CASSHPGVYEQYF.

This chain links TRBV20-1 with TRBJ1-4; tentative D call: TRBD1 (5 bases). Trimming took 5 bases from V and 7 from J, leaving 17 bases between them. Germline V gene sequence: CDR1 DFQATT, CDR2 SNEGSKA (reference sequence). The CDR3 consists of 14 residues. The CDR3, as DNA: TGCAGTGCTGGGGACGCCCGCGGGGGTGAAAAACTGTTTTTT. Residues: CSAGDARGGEKLFF.

This clonotype turned up a few times. V usage is TRBV6-5 and J usage is TRBJ1-4; D unresolved. This CDR3 region has 14 residues. Trimming stripped 3 bases from V and 0 bases from J, with 5 bases between. Germline V gene data show CDR1 as MNHEY and CDR2 as SVGAGI. The CDR3 protein is CASSYGATNEKLFF. CDR3 in DNA: TGTGCCAGCAGTTATGGCGCAACTAATGAAAAACTGTTTTTT.

This clonotype was counted a single time. The chain couples TRBV18 to TRBJ2-3; D could derive from TRBD1 or TRBD2 (5 bases each). V dropped 3 bases and J dropped 4 bases, with 11 bases sitting between them. Germline assignment: CDR1 KGHSH and CDR2 LQKENI. The length of the CDR3 is 14 residues. The CDR3 DNA reads as TGTGCCAGCTCACCCGGACGGGGCGCAGATACGCAGTATTTT. Protein: CASSPGRGADTQYF.

DNA of the CDR3: TGTGCCAGCAGCCCACGGGACAGGGGATGGGAGACCCAGTACTTC. The encoded protein is CASSPRDRGWETQYF. The V call is TRBV7-9, the J call TRBJ2-5; TRBD1 matches 10 bases. Unmatched junction bases numbered 8, after V lost 5 bases and J lost 5 bases. From germline, CDR1 is SEHNR and CDR2 FQNEAQ (reference sequence). The CDR3 loop spans 15 amino acids. The full variable domain, rest sourced from reference TRBV7-9 and TRBJ2-5, is DTGVSQNPRHKITKRGQNVTFRCDPISEHNRLYWYRQTLGQGPEFLTYFQNEAQLEKSRLLSDRFSAERPKGSFSTLEIQRTEQGDSAMYLCASSPRDRGWETQYFGPGTRLLVL.

This clonotype was counted many times. V and J are TRBV24-1 and TRBJ2-3, with TRBD2 matching 13 bases. The V gene end was trimmed by 4 bases and the J gene end by 3 bases; junction bases not matched to a gene: 6. The CDR3 has 17 residues. From germline, CDR1 is KGHDR and CDR2 SFDVKD. The CDR3 region is CATSDTRTSGSTDTQYF. The CDR3 DNA is TGTGCCACCAGTGACACCCGGACTAGCGGGAGTACAGATACGCAGTATTTT.

This clonotype was seen only a few times. The rearrangement joins TRBV3-1 to TRBJ1-2; possibly TRBD1 for D (6 bases). The germline V and J ends were trimmed by 4 bases and 8 bases, with 17 bases remaining between them. In germline, CDR1 is LGHDT, CDR2 YNNKEL (reference sequence). This CDR3 has 14 residues. CDR3 region: CASSPRTAQGGYTF. The CDR3 DNA reads as TGTGCCAGCAGCCCGCGGACGGCCCAGGGGGGCTACACCTTC.

The chain links TRBV29-1 to TRBJ2-1; 8 bases agree with TRBD1. V was pared by 7 bases and J by 5 bases, with 7 bases of the junction left unmatched. The germline CDR1 and CDR2 sequences are SQVTM and ANQGSEA. The CDR3 contains 13 residues. The CDR3 is CSAGDRNNNEQFF. The CDR3 coding sequence is TGCAGCGCCGGGGACAGGAACAACAATGAGCAGTTCTTC.

This clonotype has at least ten counts. The chain carries TRBV20-1 and TRBJ2-3; 10 bases map to TRBD2. Germline V gives CDR1 DFQATT, CDR2 SNEGSKA (reference sequence). V shed 0 bases, J shed 4 bases, and the junction held 7 bases outside the gene matches. This CDR3 has 16 residues. CDR3 bases: TGCAGTGCTAGAGATACAGCGGGGGGGACCCCAGATACGCAGTATTTT. Encoded protein: CSARDTAGGTPDTQYF.

This clonotype was counted a few times. The rearrangement joins TRBV12-3 or TRBV12-4 to TRBJ1-4; TRBD1 matches 10 bases. This CDR3 has 15 residues. The ends lost 5 bases at V and 3 bases at J; junction bases unmatched: 3. CDR3 region: CASSPGQGANEKLFF. The CDR3 DNA reads TGTGCCAGCAGTCCCGGACAGGGGGCTAATGAAAAACTGTTTTTT.

The chain uses TRBV7-8 and TRBJ1-6; a weak D match, TRBD1 (5 bases). The CDR3 runs to 17 residues. CDR1 is SGHVS and CDR2 is FQNEAQ in the germline V gene. The V end was cut by 5 bases, the J end by 0 bases, with 14 bases between. The CDR3 sequence: CASSLWTPSSYNSPLHF. The CDR3 nucleotides read TGTGCCAGCAGCCTATGGACACCGAGCTCCTATAATTCACCCCTCCACTTT.

V is TRBV5-1 and J is TRBJ2-2; D perhaps matches TRBD2 (7 bases). The CDR3 consists of 16 residues. V gave up 3 bases and J gave up 3 bases, with 15 bases separating them. CDR1 and CDR2 (germline): SGHRS, YFSETQ. The chain's CDR3 is CASSWGGRDYTGELFF. The CDR3 nucleotides read TGCGCCAGCAGCTGGGGGGGCCGGGACTACACCGGGGAGCTGTTTTTT.

This clonotype turned up a few times. This chain links TRBV18 with TRBJ1-1; tentatively, D is TRBD1 (5 bases). This CDR3 contains 14 residues. CDR1 and CDR2 from the germline V gene are KGHSH and LQKENI. Trimming left V 6 bases short and J 4 bases short, with 15 bases between. The CDR3, as DNA: TGTGCCAGCTCCCCGGGGGTTATTGGCACTGAAGCTTTCTTT. This codes for CASSPGVIGTEAFF.

The sample holds a few counts of this clonotype. The V call is TRBV14, the J call TRBJ1-5; tentatively, D is TRBD1 (6 bases). The CDR3 covers 19 residues. From germline, CDR1 is SGHDN and CDR2 FVKESK. V lost 1 base to trimming and J lost 6 bases, with 25 bases between them. The CDR3 sequence is CASSQGKYRALYVGQPQHF. Written as DNA, the CDR3 is TGTGCCAGCAGCCAAGGGAAGTACAGGGCCCTTTATGTTGGTCAGCCCCAGCATTTT.